Below, 14 T cell receptor beta chains from the same sample are listed, as sequenced in a study of blood T cell repertoires in COVID-19. Libraries were prepared by immunoSEQ multiplex PCR; TCRdb keeps only in-frame clonotypes and omits some of them. Of around 88,000 clones listed, around 85% were seen once; the top ten hold 4.4%. Sequencing was carried out using peripheral blood. These receptor sequences come from a man in his 60s with acute or convalescent COVID-19.

V gene TRBV6-5 combines with J gene TRBJ1-3; D remains unclear. This CDR3 has 15 amino acids. Trimming shortened V by 0 bases and J by 0 bases, and 6 bases separated the two germline ends. The germline CDR1 and CDR2 sequences are MNHEY and SVGAGI. The CDR3 nucleotides read TGTGCCAGCAGTTACTCAAAGAGCTCTGGAAACACCATATATTTT. Its translation is CASSYSKSSGNTIYF.

The chain uses TRBV3-1 (or the pseudogene TRBV3-2) and TRBJ2-3; D might be TRBD2 (5 bases). The germline gives CDR1 LGHDT, CDR2 YNNKEL (reference sequence). CDR3 length equals 16 residues. Trimming pared 3 bases from V and 0 bases from J, leaving 13 bases between. Here the CDR3 reads CASSQGERVSTDTQYF. The CDR3 coding sequence is TGTGCCAGCAGCCAGGGAGAGCGCGTTAGCACAGATACGCAGTATTTT.

This clone has more than one count but fewer than ten. This chain connects TRBV5-6 to TRBJ1-4, with a tentative D call TRBD1 (5 bases). Germline CDR1 and CDR2: SGHDT and YYEEEE. V lost 1 base and J 1 base, leaving 11 bases between the germline ends. The CDR3 contains 16 residues. The CDR3 here is CASSLNGRGTNEKLFF. DNA for the CDR3: TGTGCCAGCAGCTTGAACGGAAGGGGAACTAATGAAAAACTGTTTTTT.

This clone has just one count. The rearrangement links TRBV6-5 to TRBJ1-6; D is undetermined. Between the trimmed V and J ends, which lost 1 base and 8 bases, there was a span of 12 bases. The germline gives CDR1 MNHEY, CDR2 SVGAGI. The CDR3 has 15 residues. CDR3 sequence: CASSYWGVRDSPLHF. The CDR3 DNA sequence: TGTGCCAGCAGTTACTGGGGAGTTAGAGATTCACCCCTCCACTTT.

The chain links TRBV30 to TRBJ1-2; a possible D gene is TRBD1 (5 bases). The germline V gene encodes CDR1 GTSNPN and CDR2 SVGIG (reference sequence). CDR3 length equals 12 residues. V lost 0 bases to trimming and J lost 10 bases, with 12 bases between them. This CDR3 reads CAWSVSRVSYTF. CDR3 coding DNA: TGTGCCTGGAGTGTCTCCAGGGTATCCTACACCTTC. Variable domain in full (rest from reference TRBV30 and TRBJ1-2): SQTIHQWPATLVQPVGSPLSLECTVEGTSNPNLYWYRQAAGRGLQLLFYSVGIGQISSEVPQNLSASRPQDRQFILSSKKLLLSDSGFYLCAWSVSRVSYTFGSGTRLTVV.

This clone was counted only a few times. The J gene is TRBJ2-3, the V gene TRBV7-3; 8 nucleotides line up with TRBD2. The CDR3 is 17 amino acids. After removal of 4 bases from V and 6 bases from J, the junction contained 15 bases not matched to a gene. Per the germline V gene, CDR1 is SGHTA and CDR2 is FQGTGA. The CDR3 DNA follows: TGTGCCAGCAGCTCAGGAGATCGGGAGCGGGAGCGGGATACGCAGTATTTT. This translates into CASSSGDRERERDTQYF.

CDR3 DNA sequence: TGCGCCGAACAATCGGATCCGGGAGGAATCCCCTACGAGCAGTACTTC. Its translation: CAEQSDPGGIPYEQYF. The rearrangement joins TRBV5-1 to TRBJ2-7, with TRBD2 matching 7 bases. This CDR3 is built from 16 residues. Germline V gene sequence: CDR1 SGHRS, CDR2 YFSETQ. Germline trimming cut 10 bases from V and 2 bases from J; bases unmatched to any gene: 18.

The chain joins TRBV7-3 to TRBJ2-2, with a weak D call TRBD1 (6 bases). Germline V lookup: CDR1 SGHTA, CDR2 FQGTGA. The CDR3 is 15 amino acids. V gave up 6 bases and J gave up 4 bases, with 15 bases separating them. The chain's CDR3 is CASRKDSLTTGELFF. The CDR3 nucleotides are TGTGCCAGCAGAAAGGACAGTCTAACCACCGGGGAGCTGTTTTTT.

The chain links TRBV13 to TRBJ2-7; possible D gene TRBD1, 6 bases. CDR3 size: 14 residues. The ends were cut back, 3 bases at V and 2 bases at J, with 11 bases in the middle. CDR1 and CDR2 (germline): PRHDT, FYEKMQ (reference sequence). In DNA, the CDR3 is TGTGCCAGCAGCTTCCGGGACACAGCCTACGAGCAGTACTTC. Its protein is CASSFRDTAYEQYF. The full variable domain, in which reference TRBV13 and TRBJ2-7 provide the parts outside the CDR3, is AAGVIQSPRHLIKEKRETATLKCYPIPRHDTVYWYQQGPGQDPQFLISFYEKMQSDKGSIPDRFSAQQFSDYHSELNMSSLELGDSALYFCASSFRDTAYEQYFGPGTRLTVT.

This chain connects TRBV4-1 to TRBJ2-5; TRBD1 matches 9 bases. Per germline, CDR1 MGHRA and CDR2 YSYEKL. This CDR3 spans 15 amino acids. The V segment lost 4 bases and the J segment 5 bases; nucleotides outside the gene matches: 8. CDR3 in DNA: TGCGCCAGCAGCCTCGGGACAGGGTATCAGGAGACCCAGTACTTC. It codes for CASSLGTGYQETQYF.

The rearrangement joins TRBV3-1 (or the pseudogene TRBV3-2) to TRBJ2-3; TRBD2 matches 7 bases. The junction had 9 bases not matched to a gene; V was cut back by 4 bases and J by 2 bases. This CDR3 contains 16 residues. Germline V gene sequence: CDR1 LGHDT, CDR2 YNNKEL (reference sequence). The CDR3 loop reads CASSRVGTKITDTQYF. The CDR3 coding sequence is TGTGCCAGCAGCCGAGTAGGGACTAAAATCACAGATACGCAGTATTTT.

In this sample, this clone turned up once. V is TRBV7-9 and J is TRBJ2-7; tentatively, D is TRBD2 (5 bases). The CDR3 is made up of 13 amino acids. Trimming pared 0 bases from V and 5 bases from J, leaving 8 bases between. Germline assignment: CDR1 SEHNR and CDR2 FQNEAQ (reference sequence). The CDR3 spells CASSLALGDEQYF. The CDR3 nucleotides read TGTGCCAGCAGCTTAGCGCTCGGGGACGAGCAGTACTTC.

The chain combines TRBV5-1 with TRBJ2-3, with 9 bases that match TRBD1. The CDR3 runs 16 residues. From germline, CDR1 is SGHRS and CDR2 YFSETQ. With V trimmed by 1 base and J by 0 bases, 3 bases remained unmatched. CDR3 nucleotide sequence: TGCGCCAGCAGCTTGAGAGGGACAGGGAGCACAGATACGCAGTATTTT. Its protein is CASSLRGTGSTDTQYF.

The rearrangement links TRBV18 to TRBJ1-3; tentative D call: TRBD1 (5 bases). The V end lost 3 bases, the J end lost 8 bases, and 14 bases lay between the germline ends. CDR1 and CDR2 from the germline V gene are KGHSH and LQKENI. This CDR3 is 14 amino acids long. CDR3 region: CASSPDTGWDTIYF. CDR3 sequence (DNA): TGTGCCAGCTCACCTGACACAGGCTGGGACACCATATATTTT.